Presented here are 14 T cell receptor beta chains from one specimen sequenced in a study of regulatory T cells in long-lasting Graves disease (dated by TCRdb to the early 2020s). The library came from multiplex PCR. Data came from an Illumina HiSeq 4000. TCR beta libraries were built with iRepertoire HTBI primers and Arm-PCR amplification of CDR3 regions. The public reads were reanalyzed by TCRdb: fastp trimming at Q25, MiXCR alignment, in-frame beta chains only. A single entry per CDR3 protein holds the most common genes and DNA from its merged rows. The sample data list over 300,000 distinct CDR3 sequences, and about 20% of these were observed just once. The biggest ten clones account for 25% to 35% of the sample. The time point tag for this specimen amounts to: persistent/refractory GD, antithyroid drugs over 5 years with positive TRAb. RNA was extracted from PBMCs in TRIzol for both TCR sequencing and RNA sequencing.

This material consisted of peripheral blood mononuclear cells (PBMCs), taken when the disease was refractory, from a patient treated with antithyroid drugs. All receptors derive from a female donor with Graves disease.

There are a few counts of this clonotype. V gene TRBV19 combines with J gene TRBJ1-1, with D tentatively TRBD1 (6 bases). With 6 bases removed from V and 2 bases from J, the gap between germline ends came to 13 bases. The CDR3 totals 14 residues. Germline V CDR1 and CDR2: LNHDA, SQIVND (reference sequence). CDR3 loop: CASRTGTPNTEAFF. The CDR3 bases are TGTGCCAGTAGAACCGGGACACCCAACACTGAAGCTTTCTTT.

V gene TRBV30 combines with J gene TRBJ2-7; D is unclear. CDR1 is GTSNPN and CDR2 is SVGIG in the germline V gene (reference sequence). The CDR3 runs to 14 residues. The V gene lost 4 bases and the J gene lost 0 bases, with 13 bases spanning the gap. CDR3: CAWTGRMSSYEQYF. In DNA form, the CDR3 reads TGTGCCTGGACGGGCAGGATGAGCTCCTACGAGCAGTACTTC.

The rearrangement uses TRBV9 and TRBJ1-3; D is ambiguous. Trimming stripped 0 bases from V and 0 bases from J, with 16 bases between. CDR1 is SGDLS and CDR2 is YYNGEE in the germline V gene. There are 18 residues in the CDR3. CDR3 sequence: CASSVVPTGSLSGNTIYF. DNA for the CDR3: TGTGCCAGCAGCGTAGTCCCTACGGGAAGCCTCTCTGGAAACACCATATATTTT.

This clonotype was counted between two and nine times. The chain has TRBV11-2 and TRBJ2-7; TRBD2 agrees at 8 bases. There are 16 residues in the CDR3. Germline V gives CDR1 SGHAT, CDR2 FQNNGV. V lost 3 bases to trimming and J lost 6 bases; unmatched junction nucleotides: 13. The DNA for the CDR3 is TGTGCCAGCAGCTTTCTCCCCCCGGGACTAGGAATCGAGCAGTACTTC. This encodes CASSFLPPGLGIEQYF.

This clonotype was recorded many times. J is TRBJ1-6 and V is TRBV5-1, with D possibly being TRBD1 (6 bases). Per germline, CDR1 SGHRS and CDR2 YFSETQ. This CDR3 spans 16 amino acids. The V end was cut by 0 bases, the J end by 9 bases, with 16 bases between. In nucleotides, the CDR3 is TGCGCCAGCAGCTTGGCTCCAACAGGGTATGGTTCACCCCTCCACTTT. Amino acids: CASSLAPTGYGSPLHF.

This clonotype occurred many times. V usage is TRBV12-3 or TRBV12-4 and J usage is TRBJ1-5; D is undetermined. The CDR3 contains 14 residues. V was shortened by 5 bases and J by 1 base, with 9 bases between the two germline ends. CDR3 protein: CASSKTGSNQPQHF. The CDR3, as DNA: TGTGCCAGCAGTAAGACGGGCAGCAATCAGCCCCAGCATTTT.

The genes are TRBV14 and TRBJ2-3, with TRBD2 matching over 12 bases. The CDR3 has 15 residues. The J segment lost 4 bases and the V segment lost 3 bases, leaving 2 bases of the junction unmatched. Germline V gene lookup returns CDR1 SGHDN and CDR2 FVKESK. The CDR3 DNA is TGTGCCAGCAGCCACCGGACTAGCGGGGCAGATACGCAGTATTTT. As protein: CASSHRTSGADTQYF.

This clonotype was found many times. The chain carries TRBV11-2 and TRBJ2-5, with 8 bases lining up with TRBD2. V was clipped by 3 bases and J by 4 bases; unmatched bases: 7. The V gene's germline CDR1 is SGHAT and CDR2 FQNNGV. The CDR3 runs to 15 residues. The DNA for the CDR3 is TGTGCCAGCAGCTTTGGGTTCGGGAGGGTAGAGACCCAGTACTTC. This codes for CASSFGFGRVETQYF. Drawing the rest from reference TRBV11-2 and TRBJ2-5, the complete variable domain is EAGVAQSPRYKIIEKRQSVAFWCNPISGHATLYWYQQILGQGPKLLIQFQNNGVVDDSQLPKDRFSAERLKGVDSTLKIQPAKLEDSAVYLCASSFGFGRVETQYFGPGTRLLVL.

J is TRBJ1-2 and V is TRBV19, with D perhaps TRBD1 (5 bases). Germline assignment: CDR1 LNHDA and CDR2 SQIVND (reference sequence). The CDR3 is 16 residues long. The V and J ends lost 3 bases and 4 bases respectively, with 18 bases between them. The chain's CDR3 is CASSMTWRQKTYGYTF. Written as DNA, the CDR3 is TGTGCCAGTAGTATGACCTGGCGACAGAAGACCTATGGCTACACCTTC.

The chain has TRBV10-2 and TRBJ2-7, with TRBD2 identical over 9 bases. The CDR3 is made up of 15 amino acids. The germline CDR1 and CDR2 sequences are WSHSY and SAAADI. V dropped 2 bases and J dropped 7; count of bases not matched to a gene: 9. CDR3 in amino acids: CASSETSGRVLEQYF. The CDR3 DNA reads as TGCGCCAGCAGTGAGACTAGCGGGCGGGTACTAGAGCAGTACTTC.

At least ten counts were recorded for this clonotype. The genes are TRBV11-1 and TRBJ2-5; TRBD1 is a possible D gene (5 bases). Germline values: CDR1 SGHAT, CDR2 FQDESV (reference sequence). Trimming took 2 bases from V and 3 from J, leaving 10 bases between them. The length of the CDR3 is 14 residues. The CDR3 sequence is CASSLYAREETQYF. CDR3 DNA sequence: TGTGCCAGCAGCTTATACGCCAGGGAAGAGACCCAGTACTTC.

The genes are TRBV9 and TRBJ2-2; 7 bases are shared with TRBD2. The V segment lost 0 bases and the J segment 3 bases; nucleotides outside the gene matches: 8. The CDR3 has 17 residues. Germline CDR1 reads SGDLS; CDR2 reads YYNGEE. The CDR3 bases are TGTGCCAGCAGCGTAGAGATACTAGCGATCCACACCGGGGAGCTGTTTTTT. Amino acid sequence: CASSVEILAIHTGELFF.

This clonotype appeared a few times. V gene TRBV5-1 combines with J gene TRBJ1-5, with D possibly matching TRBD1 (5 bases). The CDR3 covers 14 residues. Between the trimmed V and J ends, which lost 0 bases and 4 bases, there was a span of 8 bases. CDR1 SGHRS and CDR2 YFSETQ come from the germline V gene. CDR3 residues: CASSLEGDNQPQHF. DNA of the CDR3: TGCGCCAGCAGCTTGGAAGGGGATAATCAGCCCCAGCATTTT.

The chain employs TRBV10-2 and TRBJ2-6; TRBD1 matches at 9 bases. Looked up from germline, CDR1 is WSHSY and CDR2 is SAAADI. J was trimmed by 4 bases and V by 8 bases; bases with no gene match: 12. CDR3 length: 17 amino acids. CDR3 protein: CASSPGTGLGGANVLTF. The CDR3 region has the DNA TGCGCCAGCTCCCCCGGGACAGGGCTAGGCGGGGCCAACGTCCTGACTTTC.